The T cell receptor beta chain under discussion was sequenced for a study of Graves' ophthalmopathy and Graves' hyperthyroidism. Study as a whole: Samples of peripheral blood were obtained at initial diagnosis, prior to treatment of any kind.

This clonotype was counted ten times or more. What it binds is not known. PBMCs were isolated by Ficoll-Paque density gradient centrifugation, using approximately 10 ml of fresh peripheral blood as the starting material. General observations from the study: Among expanded thyroid clonotypes above 0.001 frequency, most also occurred in blood.

Beta-chain TCR CDR3 regions were amplified from RNA transcripts. Scientists carried out first-round RT-PCR using HTBI primers and then a second-round multiplex PCR. Using its own MiXCR run on the multiplex PCR reads, TCRdb lists one record per CDR3 protein. This table holds 600,000 to 650,000 distinct CDR3 sequences, over 20% found once. V dropped 1 base and J dropped 2 bases, with 15 bases sitting between them. The CDR3 is 16 residues long. Germline CDR1 is SGHRS and CDR2 is YFSETQ. The TCR was taken from a woman between 18 and 30 years old with stable Graves' hyperthyroidism. Some clones in this sample may be carry-over from other donors' samples. J is TRBJ1-1 and V is TRBV5-1, with D unclear. Sample: peripheral blood. The CDR3 is CASSLFSGGANTEAFF. Here the CDR3 DNA reads TGCGCCAGCAGCTTGTTTTCGGGAGGAGCCAACACTGAAGCTTTCTTT.